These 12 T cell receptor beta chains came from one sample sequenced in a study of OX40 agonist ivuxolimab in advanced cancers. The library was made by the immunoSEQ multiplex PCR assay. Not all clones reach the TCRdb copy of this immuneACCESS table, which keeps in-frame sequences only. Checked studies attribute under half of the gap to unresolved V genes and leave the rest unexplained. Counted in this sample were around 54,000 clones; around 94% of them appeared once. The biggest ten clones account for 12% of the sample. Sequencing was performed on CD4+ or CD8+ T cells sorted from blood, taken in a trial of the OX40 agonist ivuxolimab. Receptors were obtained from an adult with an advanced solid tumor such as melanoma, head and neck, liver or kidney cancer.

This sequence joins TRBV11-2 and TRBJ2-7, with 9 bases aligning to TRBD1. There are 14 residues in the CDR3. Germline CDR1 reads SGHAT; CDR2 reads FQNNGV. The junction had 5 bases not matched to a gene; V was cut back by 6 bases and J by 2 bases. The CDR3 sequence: CASSFGDRAYEQYF. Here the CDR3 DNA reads TGTGCCAGCAGTTTCGGGGACAGGGCCTACGAGCAGTACTTC.

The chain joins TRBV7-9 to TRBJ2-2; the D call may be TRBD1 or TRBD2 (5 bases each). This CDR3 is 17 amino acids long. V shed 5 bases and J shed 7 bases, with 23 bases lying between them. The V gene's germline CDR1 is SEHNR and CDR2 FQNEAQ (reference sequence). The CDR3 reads CASSPGRISVAGGELFF. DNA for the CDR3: TGTGCCAGCAGCCCGGGACGTATCTCCGTGGCGGGCGGGGAGCTGTTTTTT.

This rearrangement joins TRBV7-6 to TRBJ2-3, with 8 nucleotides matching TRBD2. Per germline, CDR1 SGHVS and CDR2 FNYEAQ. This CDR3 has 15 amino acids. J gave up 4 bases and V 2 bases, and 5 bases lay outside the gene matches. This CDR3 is CASSLKRERADTQYF. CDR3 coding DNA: TGTGCCAGCAGCTTAAAGCGGGAGAGGGCAGATACGCAGTATTTT. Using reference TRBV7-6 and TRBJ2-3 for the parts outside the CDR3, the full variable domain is GAGVSQSPRYKVTKRGQDVALRCDPISGHVSLYWYRQALGQGPEFLTYFNYEAQQDKSGLPNDRFSAERPEGSISTLTIQRTEQRDSAMYRCASSLKRERADTQYFGPGTRLTVL.

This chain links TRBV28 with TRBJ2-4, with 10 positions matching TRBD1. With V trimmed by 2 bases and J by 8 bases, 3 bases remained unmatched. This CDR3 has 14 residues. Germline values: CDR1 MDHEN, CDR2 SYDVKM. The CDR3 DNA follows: TGTGCCAGCAGTTTAAGGGACAGGGGATACATTCAGTACTTC. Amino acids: CASSLRDRGYIQYF.

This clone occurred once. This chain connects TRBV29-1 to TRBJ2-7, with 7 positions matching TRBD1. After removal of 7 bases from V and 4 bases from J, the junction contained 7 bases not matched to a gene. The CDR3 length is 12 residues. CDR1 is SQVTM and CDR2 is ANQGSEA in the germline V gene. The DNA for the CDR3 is TGCAGCGCCGCTGACAGGGTATACGAGCAGTACTTC. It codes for CSAADRVYEQYF.

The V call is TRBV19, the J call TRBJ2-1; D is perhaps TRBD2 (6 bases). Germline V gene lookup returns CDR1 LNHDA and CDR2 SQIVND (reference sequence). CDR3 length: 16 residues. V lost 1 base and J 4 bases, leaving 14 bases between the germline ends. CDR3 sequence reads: CASSIGGGAGYNEQFF. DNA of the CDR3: TGTGCCAGTAGTATAGGGGGTGGAGCGGGTTACAATGAGCAGTTCTTC.

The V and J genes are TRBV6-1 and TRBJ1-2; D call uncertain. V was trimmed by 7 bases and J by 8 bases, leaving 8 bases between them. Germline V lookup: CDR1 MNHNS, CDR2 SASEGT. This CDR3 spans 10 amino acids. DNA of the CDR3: TGTGCCAGCAACTTCCGGGGCTACACCTTC. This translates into CASNFRGYTF.

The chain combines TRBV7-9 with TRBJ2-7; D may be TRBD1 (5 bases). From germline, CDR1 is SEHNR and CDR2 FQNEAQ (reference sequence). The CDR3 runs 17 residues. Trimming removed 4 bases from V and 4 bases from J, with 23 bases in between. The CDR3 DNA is TGTGCCAGCAGCTCCACCCTTACACACCTAAGGGGATACGAGCAGTACTTC. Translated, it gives CASSSTLTHLRGYEQYF.

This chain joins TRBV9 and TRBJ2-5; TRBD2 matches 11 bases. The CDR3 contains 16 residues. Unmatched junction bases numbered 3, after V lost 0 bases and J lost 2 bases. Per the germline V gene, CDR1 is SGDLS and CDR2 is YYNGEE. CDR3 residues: CASSVEGLAEQETQYF. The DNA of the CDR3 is TGTGCCAGCAGCGTAGAGGGACTAGCGGAACAAGAGACCCAGTACTTC.

This chain's CDR3 is CASSQDLASGSYEQYF. CDR3 DNA sequence: TGCGCCAGCAGCCAAGATTTGGCTAGCGGGAGTTACGAGCAGTACTTC. V gene TRBV4-1 combines with J gene TRBJ2-7, with TRBD2 matching over 10 bases. The junction had 6 bases not matched to a gene; V was cut back by 0 bases and J by 4 bases. The CDR3 is made up of 16 amino acids. Germline CDR1 reads MGHRA; CDR2 reads YSYEKL.

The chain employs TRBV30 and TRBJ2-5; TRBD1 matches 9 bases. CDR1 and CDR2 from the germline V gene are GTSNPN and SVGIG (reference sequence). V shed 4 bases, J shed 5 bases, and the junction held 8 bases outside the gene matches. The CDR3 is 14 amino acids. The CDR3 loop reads CAWTQTGGSETQYF. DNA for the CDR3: TGTGCCTGGACTCAGACAGGGGGATCGGAGACCCAGTACTTC.

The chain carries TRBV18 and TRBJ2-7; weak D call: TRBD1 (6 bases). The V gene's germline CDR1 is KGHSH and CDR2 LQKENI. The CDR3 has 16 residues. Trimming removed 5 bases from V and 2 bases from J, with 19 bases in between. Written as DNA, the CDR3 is TGTGCCAGCTCATCAGAGGAACAGGGAGTCCCCTACGAGCAGTACTTC. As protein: CASSSEEQGVPYEQYF.